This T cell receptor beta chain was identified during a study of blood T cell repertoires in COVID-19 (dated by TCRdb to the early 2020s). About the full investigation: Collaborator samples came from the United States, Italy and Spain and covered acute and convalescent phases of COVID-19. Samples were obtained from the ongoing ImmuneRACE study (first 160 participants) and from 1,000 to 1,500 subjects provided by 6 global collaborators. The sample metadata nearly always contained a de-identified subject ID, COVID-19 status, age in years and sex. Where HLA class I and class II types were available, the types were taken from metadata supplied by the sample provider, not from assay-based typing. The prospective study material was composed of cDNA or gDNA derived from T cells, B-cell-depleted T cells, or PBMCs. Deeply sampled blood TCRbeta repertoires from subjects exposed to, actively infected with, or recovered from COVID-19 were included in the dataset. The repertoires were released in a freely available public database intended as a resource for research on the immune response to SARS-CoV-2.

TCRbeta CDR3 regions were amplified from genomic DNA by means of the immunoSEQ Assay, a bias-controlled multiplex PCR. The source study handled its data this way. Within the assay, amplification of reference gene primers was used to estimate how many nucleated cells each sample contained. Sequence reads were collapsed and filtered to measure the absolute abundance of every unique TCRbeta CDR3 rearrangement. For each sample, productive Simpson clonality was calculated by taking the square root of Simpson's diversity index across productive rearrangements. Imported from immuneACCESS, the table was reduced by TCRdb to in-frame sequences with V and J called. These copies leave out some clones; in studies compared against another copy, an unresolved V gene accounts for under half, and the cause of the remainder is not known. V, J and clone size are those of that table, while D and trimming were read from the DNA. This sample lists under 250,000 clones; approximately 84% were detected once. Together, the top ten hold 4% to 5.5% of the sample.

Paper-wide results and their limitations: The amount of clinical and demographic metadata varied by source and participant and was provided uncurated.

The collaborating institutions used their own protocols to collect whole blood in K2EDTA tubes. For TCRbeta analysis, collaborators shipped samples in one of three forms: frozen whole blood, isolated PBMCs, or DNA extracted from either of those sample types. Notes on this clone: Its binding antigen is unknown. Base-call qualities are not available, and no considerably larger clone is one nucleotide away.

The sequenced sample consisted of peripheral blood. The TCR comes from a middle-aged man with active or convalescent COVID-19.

The CDR3 protein is CANVHRGLGRAPSKNTGELFF. The sequence in DNA is TGTGCCAACGTGCATAGGGGCCTAGGCAGGGCTCCATCCAAGAACACCGGGGAGCTGTTTTTT. The rearranged segments are TRBV9 and TRBJ2-2; possibly the D gene is TRBD1, per 5 matching bases. Reading the germline V gene gives CDR1 SGDLS and CDR2 YYNGEE. There are 21 amino acids in the CDR3, from cysteine to phenylalanine inclusive. Of all the DNA, just the CDR3 is kept, 63 bases in frame from base 1. Between the V and J ends, shortened by 9 bases and 1 base respectively, the junction contains 34 bases.